Listed here are 11 T cell receptor beta chains from one sample, sequenced in a study of T cells in Graves' hyperthyroidism and ophthalmopathy. The CDR3 regions of TCR beta were amplified from RNA transcripts. First-round RT-PCR targeting the TCR CDR3 was performed with the HTBI primer set. TCRdb re-derived calls from the multiplex PCR reads in MiXCR, one entry per CDR3 protein. Here the sample spans 550,000 to 800,000 distinct CDR3 sequences, 15% to 20% being singletons. Material for sequencing was blood. The receptors here all came from a man between 50 and 59 years old with Graves' hyperthyroidism.

This clonotype was seen at least ten times. V is TRBV25-1 and J is TRBJ1-1; TRBD1 matches at 7 bases. The CDR3 is 15 amino acids. Germline V gene lookup returns CDR1 MGHDK and CDR2 SYGVNS. V lost 1 base to trimming and J lost 8 bases; unmatched junction nucleotides: 10. The CDR3 loop reads CASSESQGTYGEAFF. The CDR3 DNA is TGTGCCAGCAGTGAATCACAGGGGACTTACGGGGAAGCTTTCTTT.

This clonotype appeared many times. The chain couples TRBV5-1 to TRBJ2-3; D gene ambiguous. From germline, CDR1 is SGHRS and CDR2 YFSETQ. This CDR3 is built from 13 residues. Trimming took off 0 bases at V and 6 bases at J, with 8 bases between the two ends. CDR3 nucleotides: TGCGCCAGCAGCTTGGCCGTGAGTGATACGCAGTATTTT. This translates into CASSLAVSDTQYF.

This clonotype was counted ten times or more. The chain recombines TRBV3-1 with TRBJ1-2; the D gene is possibly TRBD1 (5 bases). Trimming removed 0 bases from V and 8 bases from J, with 13 bases in between. The germline V gene encodes CDR1 LGHDT and CDR2 YNNKEL (reference sequence). The CDR3 extends over 14 amino acids. The CDR3 loop reads CASSQDRGRGGYTF. The CDR3 DNA follows: TGTGCCAGCAGCCAAGATAGGGGAAGAGGCGGCTACACCTTC.

The chain joins TRBV6-1 to TRBJ2-1; the match to TRBD2 covers 8 bases. The CDR3 is 16 residues long. Germline CDR1 is MNHNS and CDR2 is SASEGT. V was clipped by 6 bases and J by 3 bases; unmatched bases: 10. The CDR3 reads CASSLKPGLDYNEQFF. DNA for the CDR3: TGTGCCAGCAGCCTGAAACCGGGACTAGACTACAATGAGCAGTTCTTC.

V is TRBV5-1 and J is TRBJ2-3, with 10 bases aligning to TRBD2. The length of the CDR3 is 18 residues. V lost 2 bases, J lost 0 bases, and 9 bases stayed unmatched. Germline assignment: CDR1 SGHRS and CDR2 YFSETQ. The CDR3 sequence is CASSFGLAGAPSTDTQYF. The CDR3 DNA sequence: TGCGCCAGCAGCTTCGGTCTAGCGGGGGCTCCTAGCACAGATACGCAGTATTTT.

This clonotype was picked up many times. The chain employs TRBV3-1 and TRBJ1-5; D gene uncertain. Trimming removed 1 base at V and 7 bases at J, with 8 bases between. Looked up from germline, CDR1 is LGHDT and CDR2 is YNNKEL (reference sequence). The CDR3 totals 13 residues. The CDR3 spells CASSQGERQPQHF. The CDR3 coding sequence is TGTGCCAGCAGCCAAGGCGAGAGACAGCCCCAGCATTTT.

This clonotype occurred many times. V usage is TRBV11-2 and J usage is TRBJ2-7; 8 nucleotides agree with TRBD2. J gave up 0 bases and V 4 bases, and 5 bases lay outside the gene matches. Per the germline V gene, CDR1 is SGHAT and CDR2 is FQNNGV. The CDR3 sequence is 15 residues long. The CDR3 sequence: CASSSRTSSSYEQYF. In nucleotides, the CDR3 is TGTGCCAGCAGCTCCCGGACTAGCAGCTCCTACGAGCAGTACTTC.

In its sample, this clonotype was seen many times. The chain has TRBV7-9 and TRBJ2-1; D perhaps matches TRBD1 (6 bases). This CDR3 region has 15 residues. Looked up from germline, CDR1 is SEHNR and CDR2 is FQNEAQ (reference sequence). Trimming pared 5 bases from V and 3 bases from J, leaving 14 bases between. The CDR3 DNA sequence: TGTGCCAGCAGCGACTCCGGGACACTCTACAATGAGCAGTTCTTC. It translates to CASSDSGTLYNEQFF.

A word on this clonotype: A read error may explain this, as a much larger clone is one base away. This chain uses TRBV2 with TRBJ2-5; no reliable D call. This CDR3 region has 13 residues. Per germline, CDR1 SNHLY and CDR2 FYNNEI. Trimming removed 6 bases from V and 2 bases from J, with 10 bases in between. CDR3 protein: CASRVDGQETQYF. The CDR3 nucleotides are TGTGCCAGCAGAGTGGACGGACAAGAGACCCAGTACTTC.

The genes are TRBV7-6 and TRBJ2-1; 7 bases align to TRBD1. The CDR3 runs 15 residues. Germline CDR1 SGHVS, CDR2 FNYEAQ. V gave up 5 bases and J gave up 7 bases; unmatched junction bases: 11. CDR3 sequence: CASSARDSAPNEQFF. DNA of the CDR3: TGTGCCAGCAGCGCCCGGGACAGCGCCCCAAATGAGCAGTTCTTC.

Here the CDR3 DNA reads TGCAGTGCTAGATCTGCCAGGGGGCGTGGGGGAACTGAAGCTTTCTTT. Its translation: CSARSARGRGGTEAFF. The chain carries TRBV20-1 and TRBJ1-1; 8 bases are shared with TRBD1. Germline CDR1 and CDR2: DFQATT and SNEGSKA (reference sequence). This CDR3 has 16 residues. The junction had 13 bases not matched to a gene; V was cut back by 2 bases and J by 5 bases.